A single sample gave rise to the 10 T cell receptor beta chains below, sequenced in a study of cytomegalovirus exposure and HLA in healthy donors (TCRdb year 2017). Receptor amplification or capture employed the immunoSEQ multiplex PCR assay. For the multiplex PCR, a mixture combining 60 forward primers for TCR Vbeta segments and 13 reverse primers for TCR Jbeta segments was used. The clones in this table, taken by TCRdb from immuneACCESS, are in-frame only. Not every clone is retained; where verified, under half of the shortfall comes from an unresolved V gene, and the cause of the rest is unknown. Within this sample are around 220,000 clones, with around 75% of them counted one time only. The ten largest make up 1.8% of the sample. Source material: PBMCs. These receptors were collected from a woman under 40 in good health and CMV-seronegative.

The rearrangement uses TRBV7-3 and TRBJ2-1; 9 nucleotides line up with TRBD2. Trimming cost V 5 bases and J 7 bases; bases outside gene matches: 9. The CDR3 sequence is 15 residues long. CDR1 and CDR2 (germline): SGHTA, FQGTGA. CDR3 bases: TGTGCCAGCAGCCCAGCTAGCGGGAATTGGAATGAGCAGTTCTTC. Translated: CASSPASGNWNEQFF.

CDR3 sequence (DNA): TGTGCCAGCAGCCGACTAGCCGGCTCCTACAATGAGCAGTTCTTC. This gives the protein CASSRLAGSYNEQFF. The V call is TRBV2, the J call TRBJ2-1, with 7 bases fitting TRBD2. The CDR3 extends over 15 amino acids. Trimming at V came to 6 bases and at J to 0 bases, leaving 5 bases not matched to a gene. From germline, CDR1 is SNHLY and CDR2 FYNNEI. The variable domain in full, with the rest retrieved from reference TRBV2 and TRBJ2-1, is EPEVTQTPSHQVTQMGQEVILRCVPISNHLYFYWYRQILGQKVEFLVSFYNNEISEKSEIFDDQFSVERPDGSNFTLKIRSTKLEDSAMYFCASSRLAGSYNEQFFGPGTRLTVL.

In DNA, the CDR3 is TGTGCCAGCAGTTCCGCCGGGACAGGCCCCGGGAGCTCCTACGAGCAGTACTTC. Protein: CASSSAGTGPGSSYEQYF. This chain joins TRBV27 and TRBJ2-7; 8 bases line up with TRBD1. Germline V gene lookup returns CDR1 MNHEY and CDR2 SMNVEV (reference sequence). This CDR3 has 18 residues. J gave up 0 bases and V 4 bases, and 14 bases lay outside the gene matches.

Note on this clone: This may be a read error: a much more frequent sequence differs by one nucleotide. The same CDR3 is also encoded by other DNA sequences in this sample. The J gene is TRBJ1-2, the V gene TRBV30; possible D gene TRBD1, 5 bases. The CDR3 length is 15 residues. Germline V gene sequence: CDR1 GTSNPN, CDR2 SVGIG (reference sequence). CDR3 coding DNA: TGTGCCTGGAGTATAGTCCAGGGTGTTGTAGGTGGCTACACCTTT. Translation gives CAWSIVQGVVGGYTF.

The rearrangement uses TRBV5-8 and TRBJ1-3; weak D call: TRBD1 (5 bases). The CDR3 contains 16 residues. Germline V gene lookup returns CDR1 SGHTS and CDR2 YDEGEE. The germline V and J ends were trimmed by 2 bases and 0 bases, with 12 bases remaining between them. CDR3 sequence reads: CASSFLEGRSGNTIYF. As DNA, the CDR3 is TGTGCCAGCAGCTTTTTGGAGGGACGCTCTGGAAACACCATATATTTT. Supplemented by reference TRBV5-8 and TRBJ1-3, the full variable domain reads EAGVTQSPTHLIKTRGQQATLRCSPISGHTSVYWYQQALGLGLQFLLWYDEGEERNRGNFPPRFSGRQFPNYSSELNVNALELEDSALYLCASSFLEGRSGNTIYFGEGSWLTVV.

This clone was seen a single time. Its ends do not fully match the called genes, so a read error is possible. This chain's CDR3 is CSVGRQSSYNGQFF. CDR3 in DNA: TGCAGCGTTGGACGACAAAGCTCCTACAATGGGCAGTTCTTC. The chain carries TRBV29-1 and TRBJ2-1; D not resolved. Germline V gives CDR1 SQVTM, CDR2 ANQGSEA. This CDR3 contains 14 residues.

In its sample, this clone was seen a few times. This rearrangement joins TRBV7-9 to TRBJ1-1, with D hard to call. The CDR3 spans 15 residues. The V gene lost 5 bases and the J gene lost 2 bases, with 15 bases spanning the gap. CDR1 and CDR2 (germline): SEHNR, FQNEAQ (reference sequence). The CDR3 DNA reads as TGTGCCAGCAGCATGTCAGGTGTCCCCAACACTGAAGCTTTCTTT. Translated: CASSMSGVPNTEAFF.

The V gene is TRBV5-1, the J gene TRBJ2-1; 10 bases are shared with TRBD1. CDR1 is SGHRS, CDR2 YFSETQ, per germline. V gave up 0 bases and J gave up 7 bases; unmatched junction bases: 4. The CDR3 is 15 residues long. CDR3 DNA: TGCGCCAGCAGCTTGGGACAGGGGGCTCTAAATGAGCAGTTCTTC. Protein product: CASSLGQGALNEQFF.

The chain uses TRBV19 and TRBJ1-1; possible D gene TRBD1, 5 bases. Germline V gives CDR1 LNHDA, CDR2 SQIVND (reference sequence). Trimming removed 6 bases from V and 2 bases from J, with 13 bases in between. The CDR3 covers 14 residues. This CDR3 is CASRPPGGNTEAFF. For the CDR3, the DNA is TGTGCCAGTAGACCCCCGGGGGGTAACACTGAAGCTTTCTTT.

To note about this clone: This sample includes further DNA sequences coding for the same CDR3. V usage is TRBV27 and J usage is TRBJ1-6; D gene uncertain. Trimming removed 3 bases at V and 8 bases at J, with 8 bases between. The CDR3 extends over 13 amino acids. CDR1 and CDR2 from the germline V gene are MNHEY and SMNVEV (reference sequence). CDR3 residues: CASSLGADSPLHF. The CDR3 coding sequence is TGTGCCAGCAGTTTGGGTGCGGATTCACCCCTCCACTTT.